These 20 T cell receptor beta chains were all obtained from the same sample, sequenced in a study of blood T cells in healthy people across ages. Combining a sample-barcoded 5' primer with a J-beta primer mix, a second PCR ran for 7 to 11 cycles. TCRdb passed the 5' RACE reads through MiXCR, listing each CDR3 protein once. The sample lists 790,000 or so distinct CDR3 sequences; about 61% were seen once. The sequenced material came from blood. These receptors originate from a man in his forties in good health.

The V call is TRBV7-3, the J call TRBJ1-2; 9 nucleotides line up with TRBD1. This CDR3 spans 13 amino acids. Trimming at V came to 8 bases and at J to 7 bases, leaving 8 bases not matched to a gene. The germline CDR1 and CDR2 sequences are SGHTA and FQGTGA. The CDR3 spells CASRETTGGGYTF. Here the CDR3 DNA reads TGTGCCAGCCGCGAAACGACAGGGGGTGGCTACACCTTC.

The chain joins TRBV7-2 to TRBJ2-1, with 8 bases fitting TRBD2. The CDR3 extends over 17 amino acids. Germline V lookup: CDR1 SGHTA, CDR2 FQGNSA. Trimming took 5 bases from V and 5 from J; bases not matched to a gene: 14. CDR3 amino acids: CASSHRGGRGENNEQFF. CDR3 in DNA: TGTGCCAGCAGCCACCGGGGCGGGCGGGGGGAGAACAATGAGCAGTTCTTC. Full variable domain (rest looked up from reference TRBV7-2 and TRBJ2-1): GAGVSQSPSNKVTEKGKDVELRCDPISGHTALYWYRQSLGQGLEFLIYFQGNSAPDKSGLPSDRFSAERTGGSVSTLTIQRTQQEDSAVYLCASSHRGGRGENNEQFFGPGTRLTVL.

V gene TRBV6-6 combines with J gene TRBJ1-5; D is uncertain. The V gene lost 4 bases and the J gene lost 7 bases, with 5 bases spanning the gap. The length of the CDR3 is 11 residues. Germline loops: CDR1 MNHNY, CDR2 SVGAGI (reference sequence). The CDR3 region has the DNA TGTGCCAGCAGTTTGAGCCAGCCCCAGCATTTT. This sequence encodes CASSLSQPQHF.

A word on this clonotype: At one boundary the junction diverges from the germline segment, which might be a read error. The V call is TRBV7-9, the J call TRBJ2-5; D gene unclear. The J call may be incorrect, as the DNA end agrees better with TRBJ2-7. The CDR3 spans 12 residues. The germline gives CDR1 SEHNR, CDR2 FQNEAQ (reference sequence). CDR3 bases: TGTACCAGCAGCCTACGTGAGGACGAGCAGTACTTC. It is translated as CTSSLREDEQYF.

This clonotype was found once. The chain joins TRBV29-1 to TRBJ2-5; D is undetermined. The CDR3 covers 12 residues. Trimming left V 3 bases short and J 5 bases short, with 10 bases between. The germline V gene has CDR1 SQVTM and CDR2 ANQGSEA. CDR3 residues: CSVEGYRETQYF. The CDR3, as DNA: TGCAGCGTTGAGGGGTATAGGGAGACCCAGTACTTC.

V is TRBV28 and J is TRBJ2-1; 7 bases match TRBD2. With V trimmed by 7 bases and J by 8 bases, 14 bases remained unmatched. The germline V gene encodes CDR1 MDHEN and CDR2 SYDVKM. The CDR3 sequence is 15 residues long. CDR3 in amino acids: CASNAAGVQDDEQFF. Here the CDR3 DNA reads TGTGCCAGCAACGCGGCGGGAGTTCAAGACGATGAGCAGTTCTTC.

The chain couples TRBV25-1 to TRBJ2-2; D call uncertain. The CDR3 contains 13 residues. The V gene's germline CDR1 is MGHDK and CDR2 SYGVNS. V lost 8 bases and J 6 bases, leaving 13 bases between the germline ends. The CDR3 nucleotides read TGTGCCAGCGCCCCCACCGGCCCCGGGGAGCTGTTTTTT. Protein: CASAPTGPGELFF.

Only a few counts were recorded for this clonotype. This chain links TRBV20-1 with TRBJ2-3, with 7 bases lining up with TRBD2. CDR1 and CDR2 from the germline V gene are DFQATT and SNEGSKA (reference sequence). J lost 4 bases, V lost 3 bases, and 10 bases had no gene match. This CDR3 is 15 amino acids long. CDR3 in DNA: TGCAGTGCTAGGGCGGGGGTAGCTACCGCAGATACGCAGTATTTT. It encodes CSARAGVATADTQYF.

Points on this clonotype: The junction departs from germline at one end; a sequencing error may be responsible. In DNA form, the CDR3 reads TGTACCAGCAGTGCCACAGGGGGCAATCAGCCCCAGCATTTT. The encoded protein is CTSSATGGNQPQHF. The V call is TRBV12-3 or TRBV12-4, the J call TRBJ1-5; 7 bases are shared with TRBD1. The CDR3 runs to 14 residues.

CDR3 in DNA: TGCAGCGTTACGACAGTAGCCTACGAGCAGTACTTC. Its protein product is CSVTTVAYEQYF. The V gene is TRBV29-1, the J gene TRBJ2-7; D is perhaps TRBD1 (5 bases). Trimming shortened V by 5 bases and J by 2 bases, and 10 bases separated the two germline ends. The CDR3 runs 12 residues. Germline V gives CDR1 SQVTM, CDR2 ANQGSEA.

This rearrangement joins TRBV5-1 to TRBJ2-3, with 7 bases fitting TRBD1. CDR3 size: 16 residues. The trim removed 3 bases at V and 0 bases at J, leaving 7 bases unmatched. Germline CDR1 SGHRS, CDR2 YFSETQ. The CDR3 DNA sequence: TGCGCCAGCAGCTGGGGGACAGCCGAGAGCACAGATACGCAGTATTTT. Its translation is CASSWGTAESTDTQYF.

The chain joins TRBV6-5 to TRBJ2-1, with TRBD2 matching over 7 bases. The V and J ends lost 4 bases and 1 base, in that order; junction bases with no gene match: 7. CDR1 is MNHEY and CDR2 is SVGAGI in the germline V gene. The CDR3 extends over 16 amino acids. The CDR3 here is CASSLPPGGSYNEQFF. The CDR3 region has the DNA TGTGCCAGCAGTTTACCCCCCGGGGGGTCCTACAATGAGCAGTTCTTC.

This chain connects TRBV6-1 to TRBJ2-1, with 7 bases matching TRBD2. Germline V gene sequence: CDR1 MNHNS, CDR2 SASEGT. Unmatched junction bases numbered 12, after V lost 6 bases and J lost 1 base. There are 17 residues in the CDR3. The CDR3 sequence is CASRTVRAGRSYNEQFF. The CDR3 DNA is TGTGCCAGCAGGACCGTCCGAGCGGGAAGGTCCTACAATGAGCAGTTCTTC.

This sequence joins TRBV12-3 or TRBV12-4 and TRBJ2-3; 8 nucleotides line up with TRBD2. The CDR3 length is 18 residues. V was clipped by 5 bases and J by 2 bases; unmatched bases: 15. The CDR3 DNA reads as TGTGCCAGCAGTCCCTTCTCCAATCGGGGGGGGCACACAGATACGCAGTATTTT. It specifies CASSPFSNRGGHTDTQYF.

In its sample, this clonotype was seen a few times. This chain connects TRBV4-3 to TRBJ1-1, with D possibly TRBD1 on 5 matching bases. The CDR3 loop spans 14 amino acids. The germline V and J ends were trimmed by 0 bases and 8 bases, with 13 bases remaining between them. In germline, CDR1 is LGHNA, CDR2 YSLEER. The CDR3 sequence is CASSQDPGSREAFF. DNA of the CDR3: TGCGCCAGCAGCCAAGATCCAGGGAGCAGGGAAGCTTTCTTT.

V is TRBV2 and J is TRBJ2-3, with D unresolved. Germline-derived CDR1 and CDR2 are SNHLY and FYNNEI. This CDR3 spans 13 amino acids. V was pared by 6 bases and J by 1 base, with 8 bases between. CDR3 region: CASRSLGTDTQYF. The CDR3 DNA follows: TGTGCCAGCAGGTCTTTGGGCACAGATACGCAGTATTTT.

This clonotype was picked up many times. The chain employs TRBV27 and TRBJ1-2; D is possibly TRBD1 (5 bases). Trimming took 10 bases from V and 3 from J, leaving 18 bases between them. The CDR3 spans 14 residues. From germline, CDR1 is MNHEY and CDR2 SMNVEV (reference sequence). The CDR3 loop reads CATMGREGDYGYTF. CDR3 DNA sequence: TGTGCCACCATGGGCCGGGAAGGGGACTATGGCTACACCTTC.

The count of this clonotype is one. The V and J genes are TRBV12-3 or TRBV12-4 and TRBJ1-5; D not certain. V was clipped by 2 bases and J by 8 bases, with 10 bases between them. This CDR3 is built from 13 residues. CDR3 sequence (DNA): TGTGCCAGCAGTTTACTCCTAGCGGAGCCCCAGCATTTT. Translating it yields CASSLLLAEPQHF.

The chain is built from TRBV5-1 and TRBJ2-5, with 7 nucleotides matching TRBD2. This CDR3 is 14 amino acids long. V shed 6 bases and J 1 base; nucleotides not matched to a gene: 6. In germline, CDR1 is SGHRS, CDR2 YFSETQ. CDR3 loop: CASTTRGVQETQYF. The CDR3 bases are TGCGCCAGCACGACCCGGGGGGTCCAAGAGACCCAGTACTTC. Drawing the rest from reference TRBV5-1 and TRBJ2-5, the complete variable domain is KAGVTQTPRYLIKTRGQQVTLSCSPISGHRSVSWYQQTPGQGLQFLFEYFSETQRNKGNFPGRFSGRQFSNSRSEMNVSTLELGDSALYLCASTTRGVQETQYFGPGTRLLVL.

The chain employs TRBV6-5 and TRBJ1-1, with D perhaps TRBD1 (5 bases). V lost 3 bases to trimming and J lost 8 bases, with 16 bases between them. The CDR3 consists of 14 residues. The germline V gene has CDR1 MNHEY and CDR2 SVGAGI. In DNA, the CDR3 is TGTGCCAGCAGTTATGGGGGTTCCCTATCCGAAGCTTTCTTT. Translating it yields CASSYGGSLSEAFF.